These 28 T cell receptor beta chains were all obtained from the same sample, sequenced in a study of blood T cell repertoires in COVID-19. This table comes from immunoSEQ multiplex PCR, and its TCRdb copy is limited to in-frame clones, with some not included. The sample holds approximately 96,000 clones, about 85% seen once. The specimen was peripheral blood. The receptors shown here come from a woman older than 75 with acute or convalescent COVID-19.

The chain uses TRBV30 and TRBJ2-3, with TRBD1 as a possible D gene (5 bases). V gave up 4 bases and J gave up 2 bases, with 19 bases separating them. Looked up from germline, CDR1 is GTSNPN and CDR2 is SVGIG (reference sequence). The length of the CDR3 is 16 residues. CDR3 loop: CAWNVGQGGVTDTQYF. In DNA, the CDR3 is TGTGCCTGGAATGTGGGCCAGGGTGGGGTCACAGATACGCAGTATTTT.

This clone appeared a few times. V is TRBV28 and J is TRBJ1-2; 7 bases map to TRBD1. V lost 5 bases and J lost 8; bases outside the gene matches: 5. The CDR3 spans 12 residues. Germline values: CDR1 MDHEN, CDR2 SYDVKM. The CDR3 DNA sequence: TGTGCCAGCAGTCCGACAGGGAAGGGCTACACCTTC. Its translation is CASSPTGKGYTF.

The CDR3: CASSGDSQKETQYF. CDR3 bases: TGTGCCAGCAGTGGGGACTCACAAAAAGAGACCCAGTACTTC. V and J are TRBV2 and TRBJ2-5; D perhaps matches TRBD2 (6 bases). The CDR3 covers 14 residues. Trimming took off 4 bases at V and 3 bases at J, with 12 bases between the two ends. Germline CDR1 SNHLY, CDR2 FYNNEI.

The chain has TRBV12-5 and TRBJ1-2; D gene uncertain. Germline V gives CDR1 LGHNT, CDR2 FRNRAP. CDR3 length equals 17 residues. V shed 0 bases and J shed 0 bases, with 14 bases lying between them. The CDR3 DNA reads TGTGCTAGTGGTTTGGTACCCTCGCGCAGGCCTAACTATGGCTACACCTTC. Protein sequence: CASGLVPSRRPNYGYTF.

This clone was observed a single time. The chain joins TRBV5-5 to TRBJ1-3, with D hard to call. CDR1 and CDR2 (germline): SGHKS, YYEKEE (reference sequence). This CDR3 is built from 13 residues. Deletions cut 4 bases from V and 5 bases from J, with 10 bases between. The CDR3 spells CASSPRTRNTIYF. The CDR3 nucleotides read TGTGCCAGCAGCCCCAGGACTCGAAACACCATATATTTT.

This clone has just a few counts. CDR3 protein: CASSFGQGYNSPLHF. The CDR3 region has the DNA TGTGCCAGCAGTTTCGGACAGGGGTATAATTCACCCCTCCACTTT. The V gene is TRBV28, the J gene TRBJ1-6; 9 nucleotides match TRBD1. The length of the CDR3 is 15 residues. In germline, CDR1 is MDHEN, CDR2 SYDVKM. J lost 4 bases, V lost 3 bases, and 1 base had no gene match.

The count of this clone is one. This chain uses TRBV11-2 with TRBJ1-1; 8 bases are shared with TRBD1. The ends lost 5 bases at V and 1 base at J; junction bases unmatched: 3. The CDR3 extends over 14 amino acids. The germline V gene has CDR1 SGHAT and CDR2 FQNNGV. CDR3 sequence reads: CASSRDRGNTEAFF. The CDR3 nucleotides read TGTGCCAGCAGCCGTGACAGGGGGAACACTGAAGCTTTCTTT.

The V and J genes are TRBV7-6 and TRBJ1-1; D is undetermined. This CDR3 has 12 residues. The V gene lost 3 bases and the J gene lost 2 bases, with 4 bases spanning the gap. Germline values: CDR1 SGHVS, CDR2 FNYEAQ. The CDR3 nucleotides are TGTGCCAGCAGCTTCGGTAACACTGAAGCTTTCTTT. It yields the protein CASSFGNTEAFF.

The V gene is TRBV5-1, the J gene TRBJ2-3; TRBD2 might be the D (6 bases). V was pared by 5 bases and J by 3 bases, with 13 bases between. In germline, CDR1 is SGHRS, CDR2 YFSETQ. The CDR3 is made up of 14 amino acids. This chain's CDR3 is CASRGLQGTDTQYF. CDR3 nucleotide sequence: TGCGCCAGCAGGGGACTCCAAGGGACAGATACGCAGTATTTT. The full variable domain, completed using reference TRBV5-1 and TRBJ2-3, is KAGVTQTPRYLIKTRGQQVTLSCSPISGHRSVSWYQQTPGQGLQFLFEYFSETQRNKGNFPGRFSGRQFSNSRSEMNVSTLELGDSALYLCASRGLQGTDTQYFGPGTRLTVL.

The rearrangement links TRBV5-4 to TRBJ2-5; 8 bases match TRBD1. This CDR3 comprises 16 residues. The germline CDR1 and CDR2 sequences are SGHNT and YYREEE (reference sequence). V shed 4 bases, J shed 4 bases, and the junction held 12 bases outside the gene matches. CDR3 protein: CASSIPDREVRETQYF. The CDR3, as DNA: TGTGCCAGCAGCATACCGGACAGGGAAGTACGAGAGACCCAGTACTTC. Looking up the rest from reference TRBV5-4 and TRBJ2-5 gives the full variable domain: ETGVTQSPTHLIKTRGQQVTLRCSSQSGHNTVSWYQQALGQGPQFIFQYYREEENGRGNFPPRFSGLQFPNYSSELNVNALELDDSALYLCASSIPDREVRETQYFGPGTRLLVL.

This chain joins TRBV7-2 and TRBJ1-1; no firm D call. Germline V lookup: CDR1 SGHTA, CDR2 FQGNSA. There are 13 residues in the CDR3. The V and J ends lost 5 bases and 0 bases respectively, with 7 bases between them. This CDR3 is CASSPYMNTEAFF. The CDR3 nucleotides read TGTGCCAGCAGCCCCTATATGAACACTGAAGCTTTCTTT.

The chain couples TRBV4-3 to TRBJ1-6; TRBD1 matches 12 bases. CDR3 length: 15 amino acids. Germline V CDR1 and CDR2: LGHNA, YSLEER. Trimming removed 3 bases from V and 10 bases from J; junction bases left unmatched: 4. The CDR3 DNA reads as TGCGCCAGCAGCCAGACGGGACAGGGGGCCTCACCCCTCCACTTT. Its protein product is CASSQTGQGASPLHF.

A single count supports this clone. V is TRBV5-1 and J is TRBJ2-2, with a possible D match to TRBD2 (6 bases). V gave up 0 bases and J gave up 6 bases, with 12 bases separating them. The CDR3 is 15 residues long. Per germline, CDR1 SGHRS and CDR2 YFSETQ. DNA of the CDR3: TGCGCCAGCAGCTTGGACGGAGGGGACGCCGGGGAGCTGTTTTTT. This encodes CASSLDGGDAGELFF.

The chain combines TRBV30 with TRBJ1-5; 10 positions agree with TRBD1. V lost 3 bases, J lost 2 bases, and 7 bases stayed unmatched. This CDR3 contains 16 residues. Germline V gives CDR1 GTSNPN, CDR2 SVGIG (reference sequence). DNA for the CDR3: TGTGCCTGGAGCCGGGCCGGGACAGGGGGCAATCAGCCCCAGCATTTT. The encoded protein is CAWSRAGTGGNQPQHF.

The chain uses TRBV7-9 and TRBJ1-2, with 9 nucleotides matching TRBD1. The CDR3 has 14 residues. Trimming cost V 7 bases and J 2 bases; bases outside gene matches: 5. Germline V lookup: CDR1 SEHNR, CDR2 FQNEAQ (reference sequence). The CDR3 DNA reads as TGTGCCAGCAATCGGGACAGGGCAAACTATGGCTACACCTTC. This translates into CASNRDRANYGYTF.

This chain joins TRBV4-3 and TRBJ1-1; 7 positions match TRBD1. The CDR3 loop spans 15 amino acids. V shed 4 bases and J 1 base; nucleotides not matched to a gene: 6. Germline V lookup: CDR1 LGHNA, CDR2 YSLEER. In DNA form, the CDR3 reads TGCGCCAGCAGCCCCGGACAGGAGCGGAACACTGAAGCTTTCTTT. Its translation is CASSPGQERNTEAFF.

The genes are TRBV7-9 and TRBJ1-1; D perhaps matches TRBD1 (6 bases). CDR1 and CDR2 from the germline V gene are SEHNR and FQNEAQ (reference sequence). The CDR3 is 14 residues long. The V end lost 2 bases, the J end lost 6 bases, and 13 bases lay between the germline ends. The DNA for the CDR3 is TGTGCCAGCAGCTTACAGGGGCAACATGCTGAAGCTTTCTTT. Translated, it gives CASSLQGQHAEAFF.

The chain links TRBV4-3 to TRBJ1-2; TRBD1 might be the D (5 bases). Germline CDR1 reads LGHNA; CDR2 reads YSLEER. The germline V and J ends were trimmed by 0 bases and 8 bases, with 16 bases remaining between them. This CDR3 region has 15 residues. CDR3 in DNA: TGCGCCAGCAGCCAAGAAGCTCAGCAGGGCAGAGGCTACACCTTC. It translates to CASSQEAQQGRGYTF.

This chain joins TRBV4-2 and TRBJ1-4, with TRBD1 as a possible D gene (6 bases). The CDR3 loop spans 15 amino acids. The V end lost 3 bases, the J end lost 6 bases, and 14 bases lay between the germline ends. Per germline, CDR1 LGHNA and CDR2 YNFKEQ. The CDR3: CASSQFQGRDEKLFF. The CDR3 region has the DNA TGTGCCAGCAGCCAGTTTCAGGGGAGGGATGAAAAACTGTTTTTT.

The CDR3 DNA follows: TGTGCCAGCAGCCGGGGCGGGGGGCGCAACACCATATATTTT. Translated: CASSRGGGRNTIYF. The rearrangement links TRBV5-6 to TRBJ1-3; possibly TRBD1 for D (6 bases). The ends were cut back, 4 bases at V and 7 bases at J, with 15 bases in the middle. Germline V CDR1 and CDR2: SGHDT, YYEEEE. The CDR3 runs to 14 residues.

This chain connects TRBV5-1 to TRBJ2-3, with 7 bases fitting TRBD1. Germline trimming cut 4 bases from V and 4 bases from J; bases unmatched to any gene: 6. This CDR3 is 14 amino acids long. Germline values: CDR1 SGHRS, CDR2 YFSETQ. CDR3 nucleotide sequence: TGCGCCAGCAGCCCCGGGGACAGCCCAGATACGCAGTATTTT. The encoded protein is CASSPGDSPDTQYF.

CDR3 sequence reads: CASSQGFRDYSNQPQHF. CDR3 in DNA: TGTGCCAGCAGCCAAGGATTCAGGGACTATAGCAATCAGCCCCAGCATTTT. The chain couples TRBV3-1 (or the pseudogene TRBV3-2) to TRBJ1-5; D might be TRBD1 (5 bases). Germline CDR1 and CDR2: LGHDT and YNNKEL (reference sequence). The length of the CDR3 is 17 residues. Trimming stripped 1 base from V and 0 bases from J, with 13 bases between.

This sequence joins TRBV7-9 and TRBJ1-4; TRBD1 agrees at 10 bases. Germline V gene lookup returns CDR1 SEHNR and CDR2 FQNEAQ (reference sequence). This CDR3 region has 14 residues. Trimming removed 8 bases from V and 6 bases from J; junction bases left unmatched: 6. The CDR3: CASGVGTGDEKLFF. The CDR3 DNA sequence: TGTGCCAGCGGAGTCGGGACAGGGGATGAAAAACTGTTTTTT. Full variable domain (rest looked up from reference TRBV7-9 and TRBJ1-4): DTGVSQNPRHKITKRGQNVTFRCDPISEHNRLYWYRQTLGQGPEFLTYFQNEAQLEKSRLLSDRFSAERPKGSFSTLEIQRTEQGDSAMYLCASGVGTGDEKLFFGSGTQLSVL.

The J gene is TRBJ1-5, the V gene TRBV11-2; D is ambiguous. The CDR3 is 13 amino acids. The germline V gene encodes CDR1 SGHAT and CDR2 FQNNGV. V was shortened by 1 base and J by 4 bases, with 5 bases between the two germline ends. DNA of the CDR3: TGTGCCAGCAGCTTAGGGGAGAATCAGCCCCAGCATTTT. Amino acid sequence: CASSLGENQPQHF.

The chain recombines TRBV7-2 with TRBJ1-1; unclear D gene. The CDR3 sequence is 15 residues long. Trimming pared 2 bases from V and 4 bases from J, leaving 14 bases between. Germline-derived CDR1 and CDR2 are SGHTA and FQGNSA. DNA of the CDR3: TGTGCCAGCAGCTTATCACGCGGGAGGGCCACTGAAGCTTTCTTT. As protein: CASSLSRGRATEAFF. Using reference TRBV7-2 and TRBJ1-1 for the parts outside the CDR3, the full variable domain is GAGVSQSPSNKVTEKGKDVELRCDPISGHTALYWYRQSLGQGLEFLIYFQGNSAPDKSGLPSDRFSAERTGGSVSTLTIQRTQQEDSAVYLCASSLSRGRATEAFFGQGTRLTVV.

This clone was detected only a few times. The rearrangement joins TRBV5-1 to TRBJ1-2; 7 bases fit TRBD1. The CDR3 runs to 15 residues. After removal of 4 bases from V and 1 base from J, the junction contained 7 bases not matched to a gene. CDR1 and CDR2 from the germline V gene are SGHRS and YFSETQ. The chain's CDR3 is CASSPGTVINYGYTF. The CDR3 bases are TGCGCCAGCAGCCCCGGGACAGTAATTAACTATGGCTACACCTTC.

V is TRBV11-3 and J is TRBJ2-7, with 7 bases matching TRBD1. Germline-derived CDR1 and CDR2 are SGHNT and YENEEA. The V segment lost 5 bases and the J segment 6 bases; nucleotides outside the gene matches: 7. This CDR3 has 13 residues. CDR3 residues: CASSNDREREQYF. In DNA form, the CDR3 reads TGTGCCAGCAGCAACGACAGGGAGCGCGAGCAGTACTTC.

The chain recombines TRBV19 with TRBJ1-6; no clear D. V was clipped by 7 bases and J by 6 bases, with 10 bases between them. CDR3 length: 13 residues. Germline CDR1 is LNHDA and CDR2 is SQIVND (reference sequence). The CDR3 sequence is CASKRGGNSPLHF. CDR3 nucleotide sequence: TGTGCCAGTAAAAGAGGTGGTAATTCACCCCTCCACTTT.